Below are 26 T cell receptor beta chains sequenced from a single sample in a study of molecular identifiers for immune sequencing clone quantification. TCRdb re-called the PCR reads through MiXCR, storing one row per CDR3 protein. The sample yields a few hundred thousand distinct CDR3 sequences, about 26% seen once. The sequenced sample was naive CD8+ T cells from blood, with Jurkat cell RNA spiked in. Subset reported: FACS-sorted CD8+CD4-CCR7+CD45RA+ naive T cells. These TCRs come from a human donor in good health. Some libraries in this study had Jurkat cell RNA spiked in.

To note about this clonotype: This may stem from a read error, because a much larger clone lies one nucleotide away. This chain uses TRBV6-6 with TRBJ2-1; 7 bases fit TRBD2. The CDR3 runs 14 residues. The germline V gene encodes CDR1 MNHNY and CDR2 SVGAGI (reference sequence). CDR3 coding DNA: TGTGCCACCAGTCACTCACTAGCGAACAATGAGCAGTTCTTC. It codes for CATSHSLANNEQFF.

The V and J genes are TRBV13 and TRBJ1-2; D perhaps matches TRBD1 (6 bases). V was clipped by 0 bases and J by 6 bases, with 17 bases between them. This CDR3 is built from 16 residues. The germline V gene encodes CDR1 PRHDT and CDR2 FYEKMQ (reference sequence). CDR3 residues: CASSLGTGGRFNGYTF. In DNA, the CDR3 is TGTGCCAGCAGCTTAGGGACGGGGGGCCGATTTAATGGCTACACCTTC. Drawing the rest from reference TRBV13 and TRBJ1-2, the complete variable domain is AAGVIQSPRHLIKEKRETATLKCYPIPRHDTVYWYQQGPGQDPQFLISFYEKMQSDKGSIPDRFSAQQFSDYHSELNMSSLELGDSALYFCASSLGTGGRFNGYTFGSGTRLTVV.

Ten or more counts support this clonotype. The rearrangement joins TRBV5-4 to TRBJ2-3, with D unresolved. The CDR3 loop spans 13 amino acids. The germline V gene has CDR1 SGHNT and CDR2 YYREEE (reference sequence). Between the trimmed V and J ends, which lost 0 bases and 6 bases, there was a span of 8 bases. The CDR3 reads CASSLVRTDTQYF. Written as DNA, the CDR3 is TGTGCCAGCAGCTTGGTTCGAACGGATACGCAGTATTTT.

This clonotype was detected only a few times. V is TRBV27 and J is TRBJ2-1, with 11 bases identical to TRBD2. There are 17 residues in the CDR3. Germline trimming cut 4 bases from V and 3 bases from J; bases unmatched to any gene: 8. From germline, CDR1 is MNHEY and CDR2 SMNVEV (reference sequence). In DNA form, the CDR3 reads TGTGCCAGCAGTTCTCGTGCAGGACTAGCGGGCTACAATGAGCAGTTCTTC. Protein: CASSSRAGLAGYNEQFF.

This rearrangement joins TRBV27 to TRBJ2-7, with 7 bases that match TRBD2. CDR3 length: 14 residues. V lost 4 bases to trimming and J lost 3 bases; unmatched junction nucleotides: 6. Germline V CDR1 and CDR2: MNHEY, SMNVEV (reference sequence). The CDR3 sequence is CASSSASGYYEQYF. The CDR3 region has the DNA TGTGCCAGCAGTTCGGCTAGCGGTTACTACGAGCAGTACTTC.

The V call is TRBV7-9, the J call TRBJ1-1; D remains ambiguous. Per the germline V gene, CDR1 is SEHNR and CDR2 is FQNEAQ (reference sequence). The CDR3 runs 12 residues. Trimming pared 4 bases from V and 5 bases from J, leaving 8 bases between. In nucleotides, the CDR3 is TGTGCCAGCAGCTCCCAGGATACTGAAGCTTTCTTT. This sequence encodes CASSSQDTEAFF.

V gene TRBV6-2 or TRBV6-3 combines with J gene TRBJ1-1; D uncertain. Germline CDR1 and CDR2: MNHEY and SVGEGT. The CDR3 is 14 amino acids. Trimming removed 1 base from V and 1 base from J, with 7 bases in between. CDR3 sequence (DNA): TGTGCCAGCAGTTACTATGCAGGGAACACTGAAGCTTTCTTT. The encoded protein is CASSYYAGNTEAFF.

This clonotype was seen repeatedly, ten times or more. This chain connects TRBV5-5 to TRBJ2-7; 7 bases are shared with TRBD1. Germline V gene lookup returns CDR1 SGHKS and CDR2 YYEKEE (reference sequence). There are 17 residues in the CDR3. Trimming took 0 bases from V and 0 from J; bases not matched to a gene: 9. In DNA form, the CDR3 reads TGTGCCAGCAGCTTGGACCCTCGACAGGGCCGCTCCTACGAGCAGTACTTC. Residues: CASSLDPRQGRSYEQYF.

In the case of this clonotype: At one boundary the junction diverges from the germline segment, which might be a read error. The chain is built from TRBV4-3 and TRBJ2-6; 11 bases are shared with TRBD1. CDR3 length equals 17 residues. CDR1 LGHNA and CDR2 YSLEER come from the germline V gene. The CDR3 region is CASSTGTGGSGANVQTF. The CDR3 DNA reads TGCGCCAGCAGCACCGGGACAGGGGGTTCTGGGGCCAACGTCCAGACTTTC.

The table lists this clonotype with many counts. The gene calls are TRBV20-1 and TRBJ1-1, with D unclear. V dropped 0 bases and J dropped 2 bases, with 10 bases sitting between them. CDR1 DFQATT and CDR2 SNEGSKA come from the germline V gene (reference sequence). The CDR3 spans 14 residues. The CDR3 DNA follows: TGCAGTGCTAGAGATACTTGGGCCAACACTGAAGCTTTCTTT. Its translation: CSARDTWANTEAFF.

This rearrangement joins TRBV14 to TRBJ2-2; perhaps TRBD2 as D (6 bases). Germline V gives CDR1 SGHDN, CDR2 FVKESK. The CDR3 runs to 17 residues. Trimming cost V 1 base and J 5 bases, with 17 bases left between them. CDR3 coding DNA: TGTGCCAGCAGCCAAGTTCGGGTGAGCGGGTCAACCGGGGAGCTGTTTTTT. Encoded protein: CASSQVRVSGSTGELFF.

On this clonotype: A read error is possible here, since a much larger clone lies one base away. CDR3 DNA sequence: TGCGCCAGCAGCTTGGTTCAGGGGACTGAAGCTTTCTTT. Translated: CASSLVQGTEAFF. The chain has TRBV5-1 and TRBJ1-1; perhaps TRBD1 as D (6 bases). In germline, CDR1 is SGHRS, CDR2 YFSETQ. Trimming left V 0 bases short and J 5 bases short, with 8 bases between. The CDR3 totals 13 residues.

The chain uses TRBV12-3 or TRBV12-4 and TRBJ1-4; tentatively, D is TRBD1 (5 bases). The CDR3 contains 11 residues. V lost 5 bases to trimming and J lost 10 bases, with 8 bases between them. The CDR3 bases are TGTGCCAGCAGTACGCAGGGAAAACTGTTTTTT. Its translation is CASSTQGKLFF.

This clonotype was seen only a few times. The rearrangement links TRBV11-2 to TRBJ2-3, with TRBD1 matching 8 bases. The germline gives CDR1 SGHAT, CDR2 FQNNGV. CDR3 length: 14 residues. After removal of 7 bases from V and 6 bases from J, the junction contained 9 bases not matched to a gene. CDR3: CASTRDRITDTQYF. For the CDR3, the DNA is TGTGCCAGCACTAGGGACAGGATTACCGATACGCAGTATTTT.

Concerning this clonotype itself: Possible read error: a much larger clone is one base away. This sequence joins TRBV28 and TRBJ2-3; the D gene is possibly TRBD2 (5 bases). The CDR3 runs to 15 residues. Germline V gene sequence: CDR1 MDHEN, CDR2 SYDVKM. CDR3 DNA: TGTGCCAGCAGTCTAAGGGCGGCTAGCACAGTTACGCAGTATTTT. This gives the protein CASSLRAASTVTQYF.

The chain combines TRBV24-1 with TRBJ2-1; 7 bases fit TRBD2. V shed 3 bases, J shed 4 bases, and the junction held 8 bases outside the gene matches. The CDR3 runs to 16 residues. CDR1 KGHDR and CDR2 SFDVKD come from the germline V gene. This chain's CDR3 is CATSDETWGGYNEQFF. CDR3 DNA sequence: TGTGCCACCAGTGATGAGACTTGGGGGGGGTACAATGAGCAGTTCTTC.

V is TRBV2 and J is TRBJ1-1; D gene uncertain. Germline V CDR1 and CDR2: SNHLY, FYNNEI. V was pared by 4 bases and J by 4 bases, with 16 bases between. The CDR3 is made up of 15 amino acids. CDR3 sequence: CASSGLDSAVTEAFF. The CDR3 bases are TGTGCCAGCAGTGGTTTGGACTCTGCGGTCACTGAAGCTTTCTTT. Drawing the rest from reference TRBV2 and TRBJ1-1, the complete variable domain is EPEVTQTPSHQVTQMGQEVILRCVPISNHLYFYWYRQILGQKVEFLVSFYNNEISEKSEIFDDQFSVERPDGSNFTLKIRSTKLEDSAMYFCASSGLDSAVTEAFFGQGTRLTVV.

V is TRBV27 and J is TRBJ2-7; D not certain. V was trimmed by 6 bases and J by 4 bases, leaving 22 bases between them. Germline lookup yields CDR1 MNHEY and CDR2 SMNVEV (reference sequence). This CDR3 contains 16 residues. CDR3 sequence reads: CASSPLLPTEVYEQYF. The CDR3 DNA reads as TGTGCCAGCAGCCCCTTGCTACCGACCGAGGTTTACGAGCAGTACTTC.

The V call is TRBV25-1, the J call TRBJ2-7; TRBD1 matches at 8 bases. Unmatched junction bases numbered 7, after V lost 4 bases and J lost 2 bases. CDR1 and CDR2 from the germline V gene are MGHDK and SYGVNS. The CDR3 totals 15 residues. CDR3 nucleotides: TGTGCCAGCAGTGCCTGGGACAGGTCCACCTACGAGCAGTACTTC. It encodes CASSAWDRSTYEQYF.

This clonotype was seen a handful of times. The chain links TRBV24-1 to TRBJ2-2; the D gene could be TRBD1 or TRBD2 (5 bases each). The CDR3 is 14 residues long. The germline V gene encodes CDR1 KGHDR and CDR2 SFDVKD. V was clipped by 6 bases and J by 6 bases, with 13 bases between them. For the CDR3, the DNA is TGTGCCACCAGTTTCGGGGCGAAGGCCGGGGAGCTGTTTTTT. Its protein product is CATSFGAKAGELFF.

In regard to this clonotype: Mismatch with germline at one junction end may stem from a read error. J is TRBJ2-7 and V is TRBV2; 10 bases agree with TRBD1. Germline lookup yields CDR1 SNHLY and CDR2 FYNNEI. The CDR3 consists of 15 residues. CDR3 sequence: CACSVRQGAYYEQYF. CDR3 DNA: TGTGCCTGCAGTGTCAGACAGGGGGCTTACTACGAGCAGTACTTC. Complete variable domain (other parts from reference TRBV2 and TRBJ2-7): EPEVTQTPSHQVTQMGQEVILRCVPISNHLYFYWYRQILGQKVEFLVSFYNNEISEKSEIFDDQFSVERPDGSNFTLKIRSTKLEDSAMYFCACSVRQGAYYEQYFGPGTRLTVT.

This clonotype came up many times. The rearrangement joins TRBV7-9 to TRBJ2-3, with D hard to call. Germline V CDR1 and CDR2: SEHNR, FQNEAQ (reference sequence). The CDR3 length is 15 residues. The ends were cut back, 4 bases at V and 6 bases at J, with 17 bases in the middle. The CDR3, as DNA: TGTGCCAGCAGCTCTTTCGGGCTGGGGTCGGATACGCAGTATTTT. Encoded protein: CASSSFGLGSDTQYF.

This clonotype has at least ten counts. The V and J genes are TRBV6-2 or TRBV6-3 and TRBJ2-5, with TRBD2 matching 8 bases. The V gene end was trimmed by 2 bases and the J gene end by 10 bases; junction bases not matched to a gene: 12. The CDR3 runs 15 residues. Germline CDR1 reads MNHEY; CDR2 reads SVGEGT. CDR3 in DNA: TGTGCCAGCAGTTACGTCGGGACTAGAGGGTTTGGCCAGTACTTC. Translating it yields CASSYVGTRGFGQYF.

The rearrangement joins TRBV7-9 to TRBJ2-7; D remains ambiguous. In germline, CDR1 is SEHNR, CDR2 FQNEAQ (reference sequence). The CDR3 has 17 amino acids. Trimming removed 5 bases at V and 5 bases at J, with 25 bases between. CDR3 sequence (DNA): TGTGCCAGCAGCGGCTATAAAGTTTACTCGGCGGATGACGAGCAGTACTTC. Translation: CASSGYKVYSADDEQYF.

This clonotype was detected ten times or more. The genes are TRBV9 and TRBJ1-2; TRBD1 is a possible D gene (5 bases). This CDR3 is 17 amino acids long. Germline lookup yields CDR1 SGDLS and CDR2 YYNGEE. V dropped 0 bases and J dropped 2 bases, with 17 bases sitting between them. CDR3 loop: CASSVEGSAWGNYGYTF. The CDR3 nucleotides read TGTGCCAGCAGCGTAGAGGGGAGCGCTTGGGGGAACTATGGCTACACCTTC.

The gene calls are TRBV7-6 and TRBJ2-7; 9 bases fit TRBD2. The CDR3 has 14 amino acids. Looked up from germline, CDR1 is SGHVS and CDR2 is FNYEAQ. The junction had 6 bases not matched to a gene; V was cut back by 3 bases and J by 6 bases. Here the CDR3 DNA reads TGTGCCAGCAGCTTTGGAGCGGGAGGAAGCGAGCAGTACTTC. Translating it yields CASSFGAGGSEQYF. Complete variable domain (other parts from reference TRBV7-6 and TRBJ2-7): GAGVSQSPRYKVTKRGQDVALRCDPISGHVSLYWYRQALGQGPEFLTYFNYEAQQDKSGLPNDRFSAERPEGSISTLTIQRTEQRDSAMYRCASSFGAGGSEQYFGPGTRLTVT.